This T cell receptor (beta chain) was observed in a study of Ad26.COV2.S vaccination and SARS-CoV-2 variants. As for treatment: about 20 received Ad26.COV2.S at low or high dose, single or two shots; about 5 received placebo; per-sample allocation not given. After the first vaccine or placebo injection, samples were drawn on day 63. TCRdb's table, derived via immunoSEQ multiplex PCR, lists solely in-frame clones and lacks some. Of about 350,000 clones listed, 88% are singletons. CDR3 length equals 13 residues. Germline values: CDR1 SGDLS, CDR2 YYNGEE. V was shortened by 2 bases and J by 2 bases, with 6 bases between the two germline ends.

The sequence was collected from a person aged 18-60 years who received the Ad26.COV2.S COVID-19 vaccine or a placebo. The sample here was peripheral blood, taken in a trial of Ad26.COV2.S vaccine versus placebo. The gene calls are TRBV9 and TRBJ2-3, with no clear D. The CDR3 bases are TGTGCCAGCAGCGTTTTGACCACAGATACGCAGTATTTT. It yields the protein CASSVLTTDTQYF. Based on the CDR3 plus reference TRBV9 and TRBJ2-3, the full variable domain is DSGVTQTPKHLITATGQRVTLRCSPRSGDLSVYWYQQSLDQGLQFLIQYYNGEERAKGNILERFSAQQFPDLHSELNLSSLELGDSALYFCASSVLTTDTQYFGPGTRLTVL.